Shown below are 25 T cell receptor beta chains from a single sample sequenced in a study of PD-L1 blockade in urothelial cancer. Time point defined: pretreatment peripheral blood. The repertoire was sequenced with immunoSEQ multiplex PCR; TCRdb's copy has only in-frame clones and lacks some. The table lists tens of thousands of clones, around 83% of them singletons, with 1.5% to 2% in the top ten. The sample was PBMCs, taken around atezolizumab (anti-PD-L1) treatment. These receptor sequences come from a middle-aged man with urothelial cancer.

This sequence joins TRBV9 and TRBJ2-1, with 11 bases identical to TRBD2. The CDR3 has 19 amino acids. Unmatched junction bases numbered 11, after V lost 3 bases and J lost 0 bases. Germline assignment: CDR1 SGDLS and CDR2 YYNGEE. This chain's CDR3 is CASSADSGGALLSYNEQFF. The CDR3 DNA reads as TGTGCCAGCAGCGCCGATAGCGGGGGGGCACTTCTCTCCTACAATGAGCAGTTCTTC.

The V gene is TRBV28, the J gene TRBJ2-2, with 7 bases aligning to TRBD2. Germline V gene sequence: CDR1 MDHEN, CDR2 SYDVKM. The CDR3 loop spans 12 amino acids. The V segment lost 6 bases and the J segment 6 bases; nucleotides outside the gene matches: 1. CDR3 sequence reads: CASRAGAGELFF. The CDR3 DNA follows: TGTGCCAGCAGGGCGGGGGCCGGGGAGCTGTTTTTT.

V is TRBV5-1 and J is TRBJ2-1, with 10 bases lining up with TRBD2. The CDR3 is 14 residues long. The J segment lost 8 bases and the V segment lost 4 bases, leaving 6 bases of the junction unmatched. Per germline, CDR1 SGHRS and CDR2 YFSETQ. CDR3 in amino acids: CASSPQTSGHEQFF. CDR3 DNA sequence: TGCGCCAGCAGCCCCCAGACTAGCGGGCATGAGCAGTTCTTC.

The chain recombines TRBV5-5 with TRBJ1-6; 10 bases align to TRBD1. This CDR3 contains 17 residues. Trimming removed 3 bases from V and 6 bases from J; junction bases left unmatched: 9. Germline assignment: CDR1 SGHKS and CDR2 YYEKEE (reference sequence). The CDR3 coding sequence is TGTGCCAGCAGCTCTAGCCCGACAGGGGGCTCTAATTCACCCCTCCACTTT. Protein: CASSSSPTGGSNSPLHF. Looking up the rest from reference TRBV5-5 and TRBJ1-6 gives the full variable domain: DAGVTQSPTHLIKTRGQQVTLRCSPISGHKSVSWYQQVLGQGPQFIFQYYEKEERGRGNFPDRFSARQFPNYSSELNVNALLLGDSALYLCASSSSPTGGSNSPLHFGNGTRLTVT.

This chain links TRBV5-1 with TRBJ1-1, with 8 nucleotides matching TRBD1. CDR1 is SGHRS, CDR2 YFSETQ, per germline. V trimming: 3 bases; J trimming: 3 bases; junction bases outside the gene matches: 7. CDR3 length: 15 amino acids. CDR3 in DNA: TGCGCCAGCAGCTCGCAGGGGGCTAGGCACACTGAAGCTTTCTTT. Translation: CASSSQGARHTEAFF.

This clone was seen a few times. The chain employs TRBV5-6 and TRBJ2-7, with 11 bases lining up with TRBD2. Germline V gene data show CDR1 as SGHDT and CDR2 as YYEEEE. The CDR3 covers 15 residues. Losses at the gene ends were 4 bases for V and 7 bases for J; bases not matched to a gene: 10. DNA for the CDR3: TGTGCCAGCAGCGGCTGGACTAGCGGGTACGATGAGCAGTACTTC. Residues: CASSGWTSGYDEQYF. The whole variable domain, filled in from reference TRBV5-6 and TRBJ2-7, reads DAGVTQSPTHLIKTRGQQVTLRCSPKSGHDTVSWYQQALGQGPQFIFQYYEEEERQRGNFPDRFSGHQFPNYSSELNVNALLLGDSALYLCASSGWTSGYDEQYFGPGTRLTVT.

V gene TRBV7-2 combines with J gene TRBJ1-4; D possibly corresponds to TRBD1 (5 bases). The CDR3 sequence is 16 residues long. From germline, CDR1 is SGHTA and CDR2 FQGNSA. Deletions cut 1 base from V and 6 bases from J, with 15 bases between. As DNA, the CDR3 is TGTGCCAGCAGCTTAGGTTTGGAGGGGATCCATGAAAAACTGTTTTTT. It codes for CASSLGLEGIHEKLFF.

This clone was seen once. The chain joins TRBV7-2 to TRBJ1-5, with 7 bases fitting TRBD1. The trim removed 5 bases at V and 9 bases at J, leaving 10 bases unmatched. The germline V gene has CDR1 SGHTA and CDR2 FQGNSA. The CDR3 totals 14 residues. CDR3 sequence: CASSRQGVSRPQHF. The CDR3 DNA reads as TGTGCCAGCAGCCGACAGGGTGTCAGCAGGCCCCAGCATTTT.

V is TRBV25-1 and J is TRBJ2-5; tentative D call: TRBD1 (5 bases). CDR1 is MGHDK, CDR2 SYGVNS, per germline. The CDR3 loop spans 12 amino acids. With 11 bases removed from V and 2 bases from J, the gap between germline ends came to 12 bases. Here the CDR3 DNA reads TGTGCCTCTACAGGTTATCAAGAGACCCAGTACTTC. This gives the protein CASTGYQETQYF.

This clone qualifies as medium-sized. The CDR3 bases are TGTGCCAGCAGGGACAGTAATTCACCCCTCCACTTT. This encodes CASRDSNSPLHF. This chain links TRBV6-6 with TRBJ1-6; maybe TRBD1 (6 bases). The CDR3 is 12 amino acids. The ends were cut back, 6 bases at V and 6 bases at J, with 6 bases in the middle. Germline CDR1 is MNHNY and CDR2 is SVGAGI (reference sequence).

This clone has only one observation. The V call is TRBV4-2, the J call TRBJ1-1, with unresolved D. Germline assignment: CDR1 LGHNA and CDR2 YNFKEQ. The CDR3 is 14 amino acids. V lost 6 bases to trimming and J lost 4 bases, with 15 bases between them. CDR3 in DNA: TGTGCCAGCAGTCCCGGCGGGATGGTCACTGAAGCTTTCTTT. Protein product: CASSPGGMVTEAFF.

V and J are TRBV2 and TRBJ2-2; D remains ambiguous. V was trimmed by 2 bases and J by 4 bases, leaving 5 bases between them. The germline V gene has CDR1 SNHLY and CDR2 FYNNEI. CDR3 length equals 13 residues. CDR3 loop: CASSERSTGELFF. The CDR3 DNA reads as TGTGCCAGCAGTGAACGGTCCACCGGGGAGCTGTTTTTT.

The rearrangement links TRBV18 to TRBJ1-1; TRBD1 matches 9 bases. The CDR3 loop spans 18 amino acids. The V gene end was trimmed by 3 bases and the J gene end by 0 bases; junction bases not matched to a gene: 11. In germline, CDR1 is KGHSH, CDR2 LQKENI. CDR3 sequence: CASSPFSGTGLVNTEAFF. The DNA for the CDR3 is TGTGCCAGCTCACCTTTCTCCGGGACAGGGCTGGTGAACACTGAAGCTTTCTTT.

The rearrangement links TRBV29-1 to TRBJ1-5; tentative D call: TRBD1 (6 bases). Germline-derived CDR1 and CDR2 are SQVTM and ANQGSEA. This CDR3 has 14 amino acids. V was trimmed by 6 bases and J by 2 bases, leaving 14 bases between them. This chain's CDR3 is CSVAGARGNQPQHF. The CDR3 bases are TGCAGCGTGGCAGGGGCTCGCGGCAATCAGCCCCAGCATTTT.

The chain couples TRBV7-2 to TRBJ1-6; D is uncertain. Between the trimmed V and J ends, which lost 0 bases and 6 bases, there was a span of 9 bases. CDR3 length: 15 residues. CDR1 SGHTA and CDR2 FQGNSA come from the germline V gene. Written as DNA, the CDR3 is TGTGCCAGCAGCTTAGCCGACATCGCTAATTCACCCCTCCACTTT. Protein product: CASSLADIANSPLHF.

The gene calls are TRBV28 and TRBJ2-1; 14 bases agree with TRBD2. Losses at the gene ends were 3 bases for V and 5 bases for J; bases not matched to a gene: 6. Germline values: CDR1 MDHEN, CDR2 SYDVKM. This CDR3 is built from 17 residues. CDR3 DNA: TGTGCCAGCAGTTTCCCGTCGACTAGCGGGGGGGACAATGAGCAGTTCTTC. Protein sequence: CASSFPSTSGGDNEQFF.

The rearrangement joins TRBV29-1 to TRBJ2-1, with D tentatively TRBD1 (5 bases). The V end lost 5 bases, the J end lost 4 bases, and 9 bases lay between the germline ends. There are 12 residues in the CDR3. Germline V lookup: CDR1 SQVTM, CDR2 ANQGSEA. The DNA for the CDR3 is TGCAGCGTTTACGACAGATACAATGAGCAGTTCTTC. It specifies CSVYDRYNEQFF.

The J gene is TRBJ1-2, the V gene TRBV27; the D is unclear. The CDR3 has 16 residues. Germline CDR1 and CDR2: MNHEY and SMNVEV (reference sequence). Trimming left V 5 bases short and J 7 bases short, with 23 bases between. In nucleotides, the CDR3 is TGTGCCAGCAGTGCCTCCCTCGGAGGACGCTATGGTGGCTACACCTTC. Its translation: CASSASLGGRYGGYTF.

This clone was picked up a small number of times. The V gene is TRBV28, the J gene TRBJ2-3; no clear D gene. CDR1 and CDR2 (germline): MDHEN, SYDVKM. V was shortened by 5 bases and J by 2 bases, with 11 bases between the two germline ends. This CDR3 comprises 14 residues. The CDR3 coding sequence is TGTGCCAGCAGTCCCATTACTGACACAGATACGCAGTATTTT. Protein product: CASSPITDTDTQYF.

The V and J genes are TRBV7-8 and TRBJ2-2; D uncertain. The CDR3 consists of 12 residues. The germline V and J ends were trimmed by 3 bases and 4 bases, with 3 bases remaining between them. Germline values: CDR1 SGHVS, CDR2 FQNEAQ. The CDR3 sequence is CASSFSTGELFF. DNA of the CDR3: TGTGCCAGCAGCTTTAGCACCGGGGAGCTGTTTTTT.

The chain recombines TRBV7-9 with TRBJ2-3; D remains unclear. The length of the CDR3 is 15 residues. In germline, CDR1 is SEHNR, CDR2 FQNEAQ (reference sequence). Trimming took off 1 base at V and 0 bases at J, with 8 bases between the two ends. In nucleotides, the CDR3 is TGTGCCAGCAGCTTAGACTTTTCTAGCACAGATACGCAGTATTTT. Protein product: CASSLDFSSTDTQYF.

CDR3 residues: CASSETGLGRGELFF. The CDR3 DNA reads as TGTGCCAGCAGTGAAACAGGACTAGGGAGAGGGGAGCTGTTTTTT. The genes are TRBV2 and TRBJ2-2; 7 bases are a match to TRBD2. The germline V gene has CDR1 SNHLY and CDR2 FYNNEI. The CDR3 spans 15 residues. With V trimmed by 2 bases and J by 8 bases, 8 bases remained unmatched.

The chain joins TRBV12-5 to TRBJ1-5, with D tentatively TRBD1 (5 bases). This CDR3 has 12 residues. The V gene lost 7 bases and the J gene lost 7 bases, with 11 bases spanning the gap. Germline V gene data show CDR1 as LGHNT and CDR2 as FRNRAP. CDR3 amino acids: CASASGEQPQHF. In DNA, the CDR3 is TGTGCTAGTGCATCGGGGGAGCAGCCCCAGCATTTT.

The CDR3 DNA is TGCGCCAGCAGCCAAGAGGGGACAGGGTGGGAAAAACTGTTTTTT. Amino acid sequence: CASSQEGTGWEKLFF. V is TRBV4-1 and J is TRBJ1-4; 9 bases fit TRBD1. This CDR3 contains 15 residues. Germline loops: CDR1 MGHRA, CDR2 YSYEKL. Unmatched junction bases numbered 4, after V lost 0 bases and J lost 8 bases.

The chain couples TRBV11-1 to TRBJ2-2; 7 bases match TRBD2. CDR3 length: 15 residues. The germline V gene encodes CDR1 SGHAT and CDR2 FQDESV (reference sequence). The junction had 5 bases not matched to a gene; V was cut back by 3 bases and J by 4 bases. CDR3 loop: CASSLAGEATGELFF. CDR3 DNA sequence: TGTGCCAGCAGCTTGGCGGGGGAAGCCACCGGGGAGCTGTTTTTT.